The 26 T cell receptor beta chains presented below share a single source sample, sequenced in a study of identical twins. TCRdb passed the 5' RACE reads through MiXCR, listing each CDR3 protein once. The sample records approximately 700,000 distinct CDR3 sequences, about 18% being singletons. This sample also belongs to another study, concerning T cells expressing NK-cell markers.

Sequencing was carried out using PBMCs. These receptors were obtained from a woman aged 18-29 years in good health.

The gene calls are TRBV15 and TRBJ2-6; 9 bases are a match to TRBD1. This CDR3 has 15 residues. CDR1 LNHNV and CDR2 YYDKDF come from the germline V gene (reference sequence). The ends lost 5 bases at V and 2 bases at J; junction bases unmatched: 1. The CDR3 here is CATSGTGTGANVLTF. The CDR3 bases are TGTGCCACCAGCGGGACAGGGACTGGGGCCAACGTCCTGACTTTC. Combining the CDR3 with reference TRBV15 and TRBJ2-6 gives the whole variable domain DAMVIQNPRYQVTQFGKPVTLSCSQTLNHNVMYWYQQKSSQAPKLLFHYYDKDFNNEADTPDNFQSRRPNTSFCFLDIRSPGLGDTAMYLCATSGTGTGANVLTFGAGSRLTVL.

This clonotype has just a few counts. The rearrangement uses TRBV7-9 and TRBJ2-1, with TRBD2 matching over 8 bases. This CDR3 contains 16 residues. Per germline, CDR1 SEHNR and CDR2 FQNEAQ (reference sequence). Trimming removed 5 bases from V and 0 bases from J; junction bases left unmatched: 6. CDR3 sequence: CASSAIRGGSYNEQFF. In DNA form, the CDR3 reads TGTGCCAGCAGCGCAATACGGGGGGGCTCCTACAATGAGCAGTTCTTC.

CDR3 loop: CASSRRGDRGDTEAFF. The CDR3 nucleotides are TGTGCCAGCAGCAGACGAGGGGACAGGGGGGACACTGAAGCTTTCTTT. V is TRBV7-8 and J is TRBJ1-1; 11 bases fit TRBD1. CDR3 size: 16 residues. Germline V gives CDR1 SGHVS, CDR2 FQNEAQ. V lost 5 bases and J lost 3; bases outside the gene matches: 8.

This clonotype was picked up many times. V gene TRBV12-3 or TRBV12-4 combines with J gene TRBJ2-1; D possibly corresponds to TRBD2 (7 bases). This CDR3 region has 14 residues. Trimming pared 10 bases from V and 5 bases from J, leaving 18 bases between. The CDR3 DNA reads TGTGCCAACTCTGCGGGGGCGCGGGACAATGAGCAGTTCTTC. Its protein product is CANSAGARDNEQFF.

This clonotype was seen more than once but under ten times. The rearrangement uses TRBV13 and TRBJ2-1; 8 positions match TRBD2. J lost 4 bases, V lost 5 bases, and 7 bases had no gene match. The CDR3 spans 15 residues. Germline lookup yields CDR1 PRHDT and CDR2 FYEKMQ (reference sequence). The DNA for the CDR3 is TGTGCCAGCAGCCCCGGAGGGACTAGATACAATGAGCAGTTCTTC. It is translated as CASSPGGTRYNEQFF.

The chain uses TRBV20-1 and TRBJ2-2, with 9 bases aligning to TRBD2. Per germline, CDR1 DFQATT and CDR2 SNEGSKA (reference sequence). Trimming at V came to 1 base and at J to 7 bases, leaving 10 bases not matched to a gene. CDR3 size: 16 residues. CDR3 loop: CSARVAGALKGGELFF. The CDR3, as DNA: TGCAGTGCTAGAGTAGCGGGGGCCTTGAAAGGCGGGGAGCTGTTTTTT.

The rearrangement joins TRBV29-1 to TRBJ2-5, with D uncertain. This CDR3 is 13 amino acids long. The ends were cut back, 7 bases at V and 5 bases at J, with 17 bases in the middle. Germline V gene sequence: CDR1 SQVTM, CDR2 ANQGSEA. CDR3 sequence (DNA): TGCAGCGCCACGGGCCCGGCTGTGGAGACCCAGTACTTC. It encodes CSATGPAVETQYF. The full variable domain, rest sourced from reference TRBV29-1 and TRBJ2-5, is SAVISQKPSRDICQRGTSLTIQCQVDSQVTMMFWYRQQPGQSLTLIATANQGSEATYESGFVIDKFPISRPNLTFSTLTVSNMSPEDSSIYLCSATGPAVETQYFGPGTRLLVL.

This clonotype was detected a few times. The chain employs TRBV5-1 and TRBJ2-7; D is perhaps TRBD1 (6 bases). The ends were cut back, 1 base at V and 3 bases at J, with 11 bases in the middle. Germline assignment: CDR1 SGHRS and CDR2 YFSETQ. The CDR3 covers 14 residues. The CDR3 sequence is CASSLPGQLYEQYF. The CDR3 coding sequence is TGCGCCAGCAGCTTGCCCGGACAGCTCTACGAGCAGTACTTC.

In its sample, this clonotype was seen a few times. This chain joins TRBV20-1 and TRBJ2-1; D ambiguous. Germline-derived CDR1 and CDR2 are DFQATT and SNEGSKA (reference sequence). Trimming removed 5 bases from V and 5 bases from J, with 10 bases in between. The CDR3 runs to 12 residues. In DNA, the CDR3 is TGCAGTGCTGGTAGAATTCACAATGAGCAGTTCTTC. Translating gives CSAGRIHNEQFF.

This clonotype was seen at least ten times. The V gene is TRBV20-1, the J gene TRBJ2-1; 9 bases align to TRBD1. After removal of 0 bases from V and 4 bases from J, the junction contained 7 bases not matched to a gene. The CDR3 loop spans 16 amino acids. Germline V gene sequence: CDR1 DFQATT, CDR2 SNEGSKA (reference sequence). The DNA of the CDR3 is TGCAGTGCTAGAGATATCACAGGGGGCGATTACAATGAGCAGTTCTTC. It is translated as CSARDITGGDYNEQFF.

The chain recombines TRBV9 with TRBJ2-3, with D unclear. The V and J ends lost 2 bases and 7 bases respectively, with 11 bases between them. Germline V gene data show CDR1 as SGDLS and CDR2 as YYNGEE. This CDR3 comprises 13 residues. The CDR3 spells CASSVDGRNTQYF. For the CDR3, the DNA is TGTGCCAGCAGCGTCGACGGACGTAATACGCAGTATTTT.

This chain uses TRBV6-1 with TRBJ2-3; TRBD2 might be the D (5 bases). Germline CDR1 and CDR2: MNHNS and SASEGT. V lost 6 bases and J 2 bases, leaving 9 bases between the germline ends. The CDR3 totals 13 residues. The CDR3 DNA sequence: TGTGCCAGCAGGAGAGACTACACAGATACGCAGTATTTT. Protein: CASRRDYTDTQYF.

This chain's CDR3 is CASSLAPGGGDYGYTF. The CDR3 region has the DNA TGCGCCAGCAGCTTGGCCCCGGGAGGGGGCGACTATGGCTACACCTTC. The rearrangement links TRBV5-1 to TRBJ1-2, with 7 nucleotides matching TRBD1. The V gene's germline CDR1 is SGHRS and CDR2 YFSETQ. V shed 0 bases and J 3 bases; nucleotides not matched to a gene: 8. The length of the CDR3 is 16 residues.

The chain uses TRBV10-3 and TRBJ1-2; possibly TRBD1 for D (5 bases). The CDR3 consists of 12 residues. Between the trimmed V and J ends, which lost 6 bases and 8 bases, there was a span of 13 bases. From germline, CDR1 is ENHRY and CDR2 SYGVKD. As DNA, the CDR3 is TGTGCCATCAGCAGGAGAGACAGCGGCTACACCTTC. This translates into CAISRRDSGYTF.

This clonotype was counted only a few times. The rearrangement joins TRBV20-1 to TRBJ2-3; TRBD2 matches 11 bases. CDR3 length equals 14 residues. Germline V CDR1 and CDR2: DFQATT, SNEGSKA (reference sequence). V was pared by 3 bases and J by 4 bases, with 3 bases of the junction left unmatched. The CDR3: CSASTSGSSDTQYF. The CDR3 DNA reads TGCAGTGCTAGTACTAGCGGGAGCTCAGATACGCAGTATTTT.

The gene calls are TRBV6-1 and TRBJ1-6; 8 bases are shared with TRBD1. With V trimmed by 5 bases and J by 10 bases, 7 bases remained unmatched. The CDR3 is 14 residues long. Germline-derived CDR1 and CDR2 are MNHNS and SASEGT. This chain's CDR3 is CASSPRQGSSPLHF. The CDR3, as DNA: TGTGCCAGCAGTCCCCGACAGGGGAGCTCACCCCTCCACTTT.

A few counts support this clonotype. V usage is TRBV29-1 and J usage is TRBJ2-3; no clear D. Germline V lookup: CDR1 SQVTM, CDR2 ANQGSEA. The CDR3 totals 12 residues. Trimming removed 3 bases from V and 0 bases from J, with 4 bases in between. As DNA, the CDR3 is TGCAGCGTTGATCATAGCACAGATACGCAGTATTTT. Translated: CSVDHSTDTQYF.

This rearrangement joins TRBV6-1 to TRBJ2-2; D could derive from TRBD1 or TRBD2 (5 bases each). This CDR3 region has 14 residues. Trimming left V 10 bases short and J 6 bases short, with 18 bases between. Germline values: CDR1 MNHNS, CDR2 SASEGT. CDR3 residues: CAISGRTFAGELFF. CDR3 in DNA: TGTGCCATCTCGGGACGGACCTTCGCCGGGGAGCTGTTTTTT.

The gene calls are TRBV20-1 and TRBJ2-3, with D possibly matching TRBD2 (5 bases). Looked up from germline, CDR1 is DFQATT and CDR2 is SNEGSKA (reference sequence). The germline V and J ends were trimmed by 5 bases and 4 bases, with 13 bases remaining between them. This CDR3 has 13 amino acids. CDR3: CSAPGLLPDTQYF. The CDR3 DNA sequence: TGCAGTGCTCCGGGGTTACTCCCAGATACGCAGTATTTT.

This sequence joins TRBV30 and TRBJ1-2; TRBD1 matches at 7 bases. Germline loops: CDR1 GTSNPN, CDR2 SVGIG (reference sequence). CDR3 length equals 14 residues. J was trimmed by 7 bases and V by 1 base; bases with no gene match: 9. The CDR3 loop is CAWSEDEGALGYTF. Written as DNA, the CDR3 is TGTGCCTGGAGTGAAGACGAGGGGGCGCTTGGCTACACCTTC.

This chain joins TRBV5-1 and TRBJ2-7; D is undetermined. CDR3 length: 15 amino acids. V dropped 3 bases and J dropped 5 bases, with 18 bases sitting between them. Germline CDR1 SGHRS, CDR2 YFSETQ. The CDR3 reads CASSSLTGLGDEQYF. CDR3 coding DNA: TGCGCCAGCAGCTCGTTGACCGGGTTGGGCGACGAGCAGTACTTC.

The CDR3 spells CSARGVRDRGNNEQFF. CDR3 bases: TGCAGTGCTAGAGGGGTCCGAGACAGGGGAAACAATGAGCAGTTCTTC. The chain recombines TRBV20-1 with TRBJ2-1; 8 bases match TRBD1. V lost 1 base to trimming and J lost 5 bases; unmatched junction nucleotides: 10. Per the germline V gene, CDR1 is DFQATT and CDR2 is SNEGSKA (reference sequence). CDR3 size: 16 residues.

The gene calls are TRBV20-1 and TRBJ2-3; maybe TRBD1 (6 bases). The CDR3 contains 13 residues. Per germline, CDR1 DFQATT and CDR2 SNEGSKA (reference sequence). Trimming shortened V by 5 bases and J by 2 bases, and 11 bases separated the two germline ends. The CDR3: CSAPRQDTDTQYF. CDR3 DNA: TGCAGTGCTCCCAGACAGGACACAGATACGCAGTATTTT.

The J gene is TRBJ1-1, the V gene TRBV6-1; D gene uncertain. From germline, CDR1 is MNHNS and CDR2 SASEGT. The CDR3 is 14 residues long. Trimming removed 8 bases from V and 4 bases from J, with 17 bases in between. The CDR3 protein is CASGVAQRSTEAFF. The CDR3 bases are TGTGCCAGCGGGGTTGCTCAGAGGAGCACTGAAGCTTTCTTT.

The chain recombines TRBV5-5 with TRBJ2-3; no definite D call. CDR1 SGHKS and CDR2 YYEKEE come from the germline V gene (reference sequence). This CDR3 is built from 16 residues. V lost 0 bases to trimming and J lost 1 base, with 12 bases between them. The CDR3 protein is CASSLGTFWGTDTQYF. The CDR3 DNA follows: TGTGCCAGCAGCTTGGGGACCTTCTGGGGCACAGATACGCAGTATTTT.

The V call is TRBV19, the J call TRBJ1-1; D is undetermined. There are 12 residues in the CDR3. The V gene's germline CDR1 is LNHDA and CDR2 SQIVND (reference sequence). Trimming removed 2 bases from V and 5 bases from J, with 6 bases in between. This chain's CDR3 is CASSIRRTEAFF. For the CDR3, the DNA is TGTGCCAGTAGTATACGGAGAACTGAAGCTTTCTTT. The full variable domain, in which reference TRBV19 and TRBJ1-1 provide the parts outside the CDR3, is DGGITQSPKYLFRKEGQNVTLSCEQNLNHDAMYWYRQDPGQGLRLIYYSQIVNDFQKGDIAEGYSVSREKKESFPLTVTSAQKNPTAFYLCASSIRRTEAFFGQGTRLTVV.